This T cell receptor beta chain came from a study of blood T cell repertoires in COVID-19. V lost 7 bases, J lost 0 bases, and 19 bases lay in between. CDR1 and CDR2 (germline): MDHEN, SYDVKM. CDR3 size: 18 residues. Data came from immunoSEQ multiplex PCR; TCRdb stores just in-frame clones and leaves some out. Of some 330,000 clones in the sample, 70% to 90% were seen once. Sequencing was done on a sample of peripheral blood. The source is a woman between 45 and 65 years old with active or convalescent COVID-19. The V and J genes are TRBV28 and TRBJ2-6, with D possibly matching TRBD1 (5 bases). The chain's CDR3 is CASKSWGWPVSGANVLTF. The CDR3 nucleotides are TGTGCCAGCAAATCATGGGGCTGGCCGGTCTCTGGGGCCAACGTCCTGACTTTC.